This T cell receptor (beta chain) was identified during a study of cytomegalovirus exposure and HLA in healthy donors. This clone has just a few counts. Germline CDR1 is SGHVS and CDR2 is FQNEAQ. V lost 5 bases, J lost 10 bases, and 13 bases lay in between. The CDR3 contains 12 residues. Researchers ran the PCR with 60 Vbeta and 13 Jbeta primers. TCRdb's copy holds only in-frame clones and misses some; the assay was immunoSEQ multiplex PCR. The table includes 110,000 to 150,000 clones, just over 70% detected once. The donors, nominally healthy at sampling, likely had unrecorded immune exposures. J is TRBJ2-3 and V is TRBV7-8; D is ambiguous. The sequence came from a woman aged 25-40 years in good health and CMV-seronegative. Sample: PBMCs. The CDR3 bases are TGTGCCAGCAGCCCCTCAGGATATTCGCAGTATTTT. Amino acids: CASSPSGYSQYF.